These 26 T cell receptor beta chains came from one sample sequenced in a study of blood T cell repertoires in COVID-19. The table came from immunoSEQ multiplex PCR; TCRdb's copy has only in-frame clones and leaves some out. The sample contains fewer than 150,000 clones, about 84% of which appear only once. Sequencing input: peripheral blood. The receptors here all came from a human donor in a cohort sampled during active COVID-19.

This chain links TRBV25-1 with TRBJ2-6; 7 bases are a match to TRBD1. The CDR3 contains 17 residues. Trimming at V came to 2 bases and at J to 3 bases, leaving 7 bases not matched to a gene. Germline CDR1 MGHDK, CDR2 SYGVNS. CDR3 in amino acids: CASSEVTGVGGANVLTF. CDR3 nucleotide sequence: TGTGCCAGCAGTGAAGTTACAGGGGTCGGTGGGGCCAACGTCCTGACTTTC.

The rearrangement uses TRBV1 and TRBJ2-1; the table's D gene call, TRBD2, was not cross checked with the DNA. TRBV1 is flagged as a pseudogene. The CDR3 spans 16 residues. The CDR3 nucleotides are TGCACCAGCAGCCCCCCGGGCGGGGAGGAAGACAATGAGCAGTTCTTC. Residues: CTSSPPGGEEDNEQFF.

The CDR3 sequence is CASSLARLAGGRADTQYF. In DNA, the CDR3 is TGTGCCAGCAGCTTAGCCAGACTAGCGGGGGGGCGGGCAGATACGCAGTATTTT. The gene calls are TRBV7-2 and TRBJ2-3; the match to TRBD2 covers 14 bases. V shed 0 bases, J shed 4 bases, and the junction held 6 bases outside the gene matches. Per germline, CDR1 SGHTA and CDR2 FQGNSA. This CDR3 has 18 amino acids.

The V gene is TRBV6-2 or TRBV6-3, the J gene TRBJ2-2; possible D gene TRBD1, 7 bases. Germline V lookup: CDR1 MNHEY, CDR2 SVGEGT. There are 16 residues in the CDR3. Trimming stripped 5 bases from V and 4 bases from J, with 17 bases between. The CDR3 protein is CASSPQGRMGTGELFF. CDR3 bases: TGTGCCAGCAGTCCACAGGGGAGGATGGGCACCGGGGAGCTGTTTTTT.

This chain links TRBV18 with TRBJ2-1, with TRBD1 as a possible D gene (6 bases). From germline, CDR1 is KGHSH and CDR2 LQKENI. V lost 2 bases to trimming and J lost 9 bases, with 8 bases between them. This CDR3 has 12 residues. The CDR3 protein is CASSPGGTEQFF. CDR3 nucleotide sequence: TGTGCCAGCTCACCAGGGGGCACTGAGCAGTTCTTC.

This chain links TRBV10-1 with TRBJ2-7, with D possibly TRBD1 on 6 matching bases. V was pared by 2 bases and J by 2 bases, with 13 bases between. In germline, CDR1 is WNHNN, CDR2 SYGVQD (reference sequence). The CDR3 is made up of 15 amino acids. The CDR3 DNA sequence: TGCGCCAGCAGTGAGGGTGGGGGCAGGACCTACGAGCAGTACTTC. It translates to CASSEGGGRTYEQYF.

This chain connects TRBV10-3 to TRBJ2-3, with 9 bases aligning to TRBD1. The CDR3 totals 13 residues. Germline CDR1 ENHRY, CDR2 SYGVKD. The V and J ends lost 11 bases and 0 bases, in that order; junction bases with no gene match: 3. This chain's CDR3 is CAAGTGSTDTQYF. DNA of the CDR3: TGTGCCGCCGGGACAGGGAGCACAGATACGCAGTATTTT.

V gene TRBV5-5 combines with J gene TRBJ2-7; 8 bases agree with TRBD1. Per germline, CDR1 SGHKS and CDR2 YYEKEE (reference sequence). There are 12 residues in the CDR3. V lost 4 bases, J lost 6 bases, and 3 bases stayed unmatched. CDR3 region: CASSQTGVEQYF. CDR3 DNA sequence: TGTGCCAGCAGCCAGACAGGGGTCGAGCAGTACTTC.

CDR3 nucleotide sequence: TGCGCCAGCAGCTTGACCGGCTCCTACAATGAGCAGTTCTTC. Translated, it gives CASSLTGSYNEQFF. The chain links TRBV5-1 to TRBJ2-1; D not resolved. This CDR3 is 14 amino acids long. Germline CDR1 is SGHRS and CDR2 is YFSETQ. V gave up 1 base and J gave up 0 bases, with 5 bases separating them.

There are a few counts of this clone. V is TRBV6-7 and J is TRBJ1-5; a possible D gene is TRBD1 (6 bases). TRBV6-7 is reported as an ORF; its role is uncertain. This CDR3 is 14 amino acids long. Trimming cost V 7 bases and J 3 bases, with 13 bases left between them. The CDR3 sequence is CASTPGQINQPQHF. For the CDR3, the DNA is TGTGCCAGCACCCCAGGACAGATCAATCAGCCCCAGCATTTT.

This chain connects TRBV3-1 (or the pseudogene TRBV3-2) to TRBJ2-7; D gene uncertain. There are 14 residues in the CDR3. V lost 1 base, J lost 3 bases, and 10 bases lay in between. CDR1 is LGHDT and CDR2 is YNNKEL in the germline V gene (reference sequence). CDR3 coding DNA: TGTGCCAGCAGCCAAGCCGGGTCGGGCTACGAGCAGTACTTC. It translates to CASSQAGSGYEQYF.

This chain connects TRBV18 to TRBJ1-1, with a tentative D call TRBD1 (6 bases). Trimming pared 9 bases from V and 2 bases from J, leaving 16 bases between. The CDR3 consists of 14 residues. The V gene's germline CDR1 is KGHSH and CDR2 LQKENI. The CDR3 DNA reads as TGTGCCAGTAACAGGGACGGCTTAAACACTGAAGCTTTCTTT. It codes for CASNRDGLNTEAFF.

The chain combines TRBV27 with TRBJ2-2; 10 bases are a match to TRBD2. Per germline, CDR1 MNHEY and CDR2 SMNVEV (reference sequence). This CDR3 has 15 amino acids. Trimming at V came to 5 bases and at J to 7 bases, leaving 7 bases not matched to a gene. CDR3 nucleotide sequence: TGTGCCAGCAGTACCCTAGCGGGGGCGGGCGGGGAGCTGTTTTTT. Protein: CASSTLAGAGGELFF.

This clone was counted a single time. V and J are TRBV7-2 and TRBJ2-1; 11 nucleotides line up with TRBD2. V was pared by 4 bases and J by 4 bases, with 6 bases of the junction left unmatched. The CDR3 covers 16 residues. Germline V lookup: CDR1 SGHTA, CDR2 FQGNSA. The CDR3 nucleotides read TGTGCCAGCAGCTCGCGACTAGCGGGGCTTTACAATGAGCAGTTCTTC. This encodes CASSSRLAGLYNEQFF.

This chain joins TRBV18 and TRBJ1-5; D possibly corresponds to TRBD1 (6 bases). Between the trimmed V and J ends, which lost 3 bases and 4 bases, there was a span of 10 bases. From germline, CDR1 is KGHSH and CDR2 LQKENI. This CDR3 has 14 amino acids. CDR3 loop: CASSPDRFNQPQHF. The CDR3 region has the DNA TGTGCCAGCTCACCTGACAGGTTTAATCAGCCCCAGCATTTT.

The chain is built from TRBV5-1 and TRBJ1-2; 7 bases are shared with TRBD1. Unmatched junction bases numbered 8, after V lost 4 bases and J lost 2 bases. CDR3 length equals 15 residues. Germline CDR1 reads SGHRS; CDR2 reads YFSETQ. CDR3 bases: TGCGCCAGCAGCGGGACAGCTCGGACCAACTATGGCTACACCTTC. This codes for CASSGTARTNYGYTF.

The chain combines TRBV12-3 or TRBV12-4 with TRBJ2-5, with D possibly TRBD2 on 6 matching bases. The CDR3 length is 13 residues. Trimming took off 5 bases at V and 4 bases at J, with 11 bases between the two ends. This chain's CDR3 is CASSLSGRETQYF. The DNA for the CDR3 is TGTGCCAGCAGTCTTAGCGGTCGAGAGACCCAGTACTTC.

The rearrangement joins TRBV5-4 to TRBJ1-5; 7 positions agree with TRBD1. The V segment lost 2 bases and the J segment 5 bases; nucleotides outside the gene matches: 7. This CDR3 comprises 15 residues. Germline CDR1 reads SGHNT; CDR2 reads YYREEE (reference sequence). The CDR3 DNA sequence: TGTGCCAGCAGCTTACAGGGGCGAAAGGATCAGCCCCAGCATTTT. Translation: CASSLQGRKDQPQHF.

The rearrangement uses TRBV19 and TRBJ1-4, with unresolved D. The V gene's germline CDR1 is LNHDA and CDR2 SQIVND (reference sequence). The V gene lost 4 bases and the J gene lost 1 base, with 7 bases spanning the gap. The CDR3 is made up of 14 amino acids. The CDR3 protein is CASSTARTNEKLFF. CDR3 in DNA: TGTGCCAGTAGTACAGCGAGAACTAATGAAAAACTGTTTTTT.

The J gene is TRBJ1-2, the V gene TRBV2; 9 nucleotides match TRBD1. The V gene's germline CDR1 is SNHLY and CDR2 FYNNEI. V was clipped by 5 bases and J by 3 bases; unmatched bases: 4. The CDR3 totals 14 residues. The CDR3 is CASSPRTGDYGYTF. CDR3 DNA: TGTGCCAGCAGTCCCCGGACAGGGGACTATGGCTACACCTTC.

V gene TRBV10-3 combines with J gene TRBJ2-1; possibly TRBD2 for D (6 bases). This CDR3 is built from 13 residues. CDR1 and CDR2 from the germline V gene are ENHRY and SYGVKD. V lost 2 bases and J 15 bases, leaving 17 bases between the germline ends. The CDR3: CAISEPGDRPSFF. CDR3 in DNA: TGTGCCATCAGTGAGCCGGGGGACCGTCCCTCGTTCTTC.

The CDR3 DNA reads as TGTGCCAGCAGCATGGACGGGGACTACGAGCAGTACTTC. This sequence encodes CASSMDGDYEQYF. The V call is TRBV5-6, the J call TRBJ2-7, with D perhaps matching TRBD2 (5 bases). Germline V lookup: CDR1 SGHDT, CDR2 YYEEEE. V lost 4 bases, J lost 3 bases, and 11 bases lay in between. The length of the CDR3 is 13 residues. Supplemented by reference TRBV5-6 and TRBJ2-7, the full variable domain reads DAGVTQSPTHLIKTRGQQVTLRCSPKSGHDTVSWYQQALGQGPQFIFQYYEEEERQRGNFPDRFSGHQFPNYSSELNVNALLLGDSALYLCASSMDGDYEQYFGPGTRLTVT.

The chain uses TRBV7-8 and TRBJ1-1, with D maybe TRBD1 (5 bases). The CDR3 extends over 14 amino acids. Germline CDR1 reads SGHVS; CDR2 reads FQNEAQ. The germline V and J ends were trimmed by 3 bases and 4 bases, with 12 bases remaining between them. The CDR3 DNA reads TGTGCCAGCAGCTTCCGGGAGGGGAGCACTGAAGCTTTCTTT. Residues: CASSFREGSTEAFF.

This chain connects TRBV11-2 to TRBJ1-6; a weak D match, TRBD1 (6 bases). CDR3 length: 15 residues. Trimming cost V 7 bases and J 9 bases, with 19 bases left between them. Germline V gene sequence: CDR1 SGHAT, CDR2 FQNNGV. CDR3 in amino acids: CASTLGGIGRSPLHF. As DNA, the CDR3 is TGTGCCAGCACCCTAGGGGGTATAGGGCGTTCACCCCTCCACTTT.

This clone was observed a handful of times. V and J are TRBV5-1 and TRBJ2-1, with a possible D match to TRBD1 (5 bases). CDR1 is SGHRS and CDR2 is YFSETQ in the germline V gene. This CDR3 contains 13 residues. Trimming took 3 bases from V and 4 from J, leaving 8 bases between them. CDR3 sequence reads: CASSSTGYNEQFF. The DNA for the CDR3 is TGCGCCAGCAGCTCCACAGGATACAATGAGCAGTTCTTC.

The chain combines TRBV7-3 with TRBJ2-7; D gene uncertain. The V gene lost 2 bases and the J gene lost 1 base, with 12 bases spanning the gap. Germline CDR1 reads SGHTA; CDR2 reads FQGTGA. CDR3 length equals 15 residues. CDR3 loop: CASSLGSEDSYEQYF. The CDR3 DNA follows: TGTGCCAGCAGCTTAGGCTCAGAAGATTCCTACGAGCAGTACTTC.